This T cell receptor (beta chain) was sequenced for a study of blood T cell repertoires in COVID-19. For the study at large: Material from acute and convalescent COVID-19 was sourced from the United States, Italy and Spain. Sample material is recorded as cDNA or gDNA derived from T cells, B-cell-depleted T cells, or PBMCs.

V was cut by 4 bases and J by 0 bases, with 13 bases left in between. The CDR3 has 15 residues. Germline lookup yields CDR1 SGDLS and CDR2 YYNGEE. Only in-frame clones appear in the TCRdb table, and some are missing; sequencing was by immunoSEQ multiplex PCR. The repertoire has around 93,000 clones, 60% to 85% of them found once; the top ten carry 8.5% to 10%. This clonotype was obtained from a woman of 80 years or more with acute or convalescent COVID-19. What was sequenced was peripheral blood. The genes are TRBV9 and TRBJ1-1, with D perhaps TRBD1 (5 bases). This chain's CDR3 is CASSKTVFLNTEAFF. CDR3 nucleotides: TGTGCCAGCAGCAAGACAGTGTTCTTGAACACTGAAGCTTTCTTT.